The 14 T cell receptor beta chains below come from one sample, sequenced in a study of blood T cell repertoires in COVID-19. Using immunoSEQ multiplex PCR, the repertoire was profiled, and TCRdb retains in-frame clones only, with some absent. The sample includes 150,000 to 200,000 clones, around four fifths of them seen just once. Source material: peripheral blood. The source of these receptors is a man aged 35 to 55 who had recovered from COVID-19.

The J gene is TRBJ2-7, the V gene TRBV9; maybe TRBD2 (6 bases). V lost 2 bases and J 2 bases, leaving 14 bases between the germline ends. CDR1 is SGDLS and CDR2 is YYNGEE in the germline V gene. This CDR3 is 15 amino acids long. This CDR3 reads CASSVRGSGAYEQYF. The CDR3 DNA sequence: TGTGCCAGCAGCGTCCGCGGTAGCGGCGCCTACGAGCAGTACTTC.

The V gene is TRBV27, the J gene TRBJ1-6; D is ambiguous. The CDR3 consists of 17 residues. The ends were cut back, 2 bases at V and 7 bases at J, with 18 bases in the middle. Germline CDR1 reads MNHEY; CDR2 reads SMNVEV (reference sequence). CDR3: CASSLNSPLLINSPLHF. The CDR3 nucleotides are TGTGCCAGCAGTTTAAACTCTCCCCTCCTTATCAATTCACCCCTCCACTTT.

This clone was seen only a few times. This sequence joins TRBV7-2 and TRBJ2-7, with a weak D call TRBD2 (6 bases). Germline V gives CDR1 SGHTA, CDR2 FQGNSA. This CDR3 contains 14 residues. Trimming removed 4 bases from V and 3 bases from J, with 13 bases in between. The CDR3 region is CASSSGIAVYEQYF. In DNA, the CDR3 is TGTGCCAGCAGCTCAGGGATAGCGGTCTACGAGCAGTACTTC.

This clone was picked up one time. DNA of the CDR3: TGTGCCAGCAGCCCGCAGGGCCTACCTAATGAAAAACTGTTTTTT. As protein: CASSPQGLPNEKLFF. The rearrangement uses TRBV6-4 and TRBJ1-4; D perhaps matches TRBD1 (5 bases). Germline loops: CDR1 MRHNA, CDR2 SNTAGT. The CDR3 covers 15 residues. V lost 6 bases and J lost 3, with 14 bases in between.

The V gene is TRBV5-6, the J gene TRBJ2-1, with 7 bases aligning to TRBD2. This CDR3 is built from 16 residues. Germline CDR1 reads SGHDT; CDR2 reads YYEEEE. V gave up 0 bases and J gave up 4 bases; unmatched junction bases: 7. CDR3 in amino acids: CASSLAGSGNYNEQFF. The DNA for the CDR3 is TGTGCCAGCAGCTTGGCTGGGAGCGGGAATTACAATGAGCAGTTCTTC.

The chain recombines TRBV12-2 with TRBJ1-4; TRBD1 reflects the table's D call only, with no check against the DNA. TRBV12-2 is a pseudogene segment. The CDR3 is made up of 15 amino acids. The CDR3 loop is CASRSRQGWDEKLFF. In DNA, the CDR3 is TGTGCAAGTCGCTCCCGACAGGGGTGGGATGAAAAACTGTTTTTT.

The genes are TRBV4-3 and TRBJ2-7, with TRBD1 matching 9 bases. Germline CDR1 reads LGHNA; CDR2 reads YSLEER. The CDR3 spans 15 residues. V dropped 3 bases and J dropped 3; count of bases not matched to a gene: 6. The CDR3 sequence: CASSQMDRGDYEQYF. CDR3 DNA: TGCGCCAGCAGCCAGATGGACAGGGGCGACTACGAGCAGTACTTC.

This clone was recorded once. In DNA form, the CDR3 reads TGTGCCAGCAGCCCCAGGACTAGCGGGAGAAACGAGCAGTACTTC. Its protein is CASSPRTSGRNEQYF. This chain connects TRBV14 to TRBJ2-7; 13 nucleotides agree with TRBD2. Germline assignment: CDR1 SGHDN and CDR2 FVKESK. After removal of 4 bases from V and 5 bases from J, the junction contained 5 bases not matched to a gene. This CDR3 spans 15 amino acids.

This chain connects TRBV9 to TRBJ2-6; D call uncertain. Germline V gene data show CDR1 as SGDLS and CDR2 as YYNGEE. This CDR3 is built from 16 residues. V gave up 4 bases and J gave up 0 bases, with 11 bases separating them. The CDR3 reads CASSPNIVSGANVLTF. CDR3 in DNA: TGTGCCAGCAGCCCAAACATCGTCTCTGGGGCCAACGTCCTGACTTTC.

This clone is medium-sized by share. V is TRBV14 and J is TRBJ2-1; 7 nucleotides line up with TRBD2. This CDR3 contains 14 residues. With 3 bases clipped from V and 10 bases from J, the junction kept 9 bases outside the gene matches. Germline assignment: CDR1 SGHDN and CDR2 FVKESK. The CDR3 DNA sequence: TGTGCCAGCAGCCAGATGCCTAGCGGACTAGAGCAGTTCTTC. This codes for CASSQMPSGLEQFF.

The rearrangement links TRBV7-2 to TRBJ2-1; D is possibly TRBD2 (6 bases). Germline lookup yields CDR1 SGHTA and CDR2 FQGNSA. The CDR3 covers 13 residues. V was cut by 8 bases and J by 7 bases, with 15 bases left in between. The CDR3 bases are TGTGCCAGCTTTGGGGGGTCGGGGAATGAGCAGTTCTTC. The encoded protein is CASFGGSGNEQFF.

The chain couples TRBV9 to TRBJ1-5; TRBD1 might be the D (5 bases). Germline CDR1 SGDLS, CDR2 YYNGEE. The CDR3 is made up of 15 amino acids. V was shortened by 4 bases and J by 4 bases, with 15 bases between the two germline ends. CDR3 protein: CASSPHQGVNQPQHF. DNA for the CDR3: TGTGCCAGCAGCCCTCACCAGGGTGTTAATCAGCCCCAGCATTTT.

This chain joins TRBV28 and TRBJ2-2; TRBD2 matches at 7 bases. CDR3 length: 13 residues. V gave up 6 bases and J gave up 7 bases; unmatched junction bases: 5. Germline assignment: CDR1 MDHEN and CDR2 SYDVKM. The CDR3 bases are TGTGCCAGCAGGGCGGGAGCGGTCGGGGAGCTGTTTTTT. Its protein product is CASRAGAVGELFF.

The J gene is TRBJ2-7, the V gene TRBV28; D gene unclear. There are 12 residues in the CDR3. Germline V gene lookup returns CDR1 MDHEN and CDR2 SYDVKM. The ends were cut back, 1 base at V and 3 bases at J, with 4 bases in the middle. The CDR3 sequence is CASSLSSYEQYF. In DNA form, the CDR3 reads TGTGCCAGCAGTTTATCGAGCTACGAGCAGTACTTC.